The text below deals with one T cell receptor (beta chain). Its antigen is unknown. CDR3 length equals 16 residues. V was shortened by 0 bases and J by 2 bases, with 13 bases between the two germline ends. The germline gives CDR1 SGDLS, CDR2 YYNGEE. These data belong to a study of response to subunit inactivated influenza vaccine. Study results and caveats: It was the authors' suggestion that each seasonal influenza vaccination recruits few new T cells.

TCRdb itself ran the RT-PCR reads through MiXCR, one entry per CDR3 protein. The table shows 500,000 to 600,000 distinct CDR3 sequences, with 16% occurring only once. This rearrangement joins TRBV9 to TRBJ2-3; perhaps TRBD1 as D (6 bases). This clonotype was sampled from a man aged 50 to 75 who received an inactivated influenza vaccine. The source material was CD4+ T cells sorted from PBMCs, sampled roughly 24 months after vaccination. The CDR3, as DNA: TGTGCCAGCAGCGTAGGGGGACAACGGTCCACAGATACGCAGTATTTT. Translation: CASSVGGQRSTDTQYF.